The rows below give T cell receptor beta chains drawn from one sample of a study of cytomegalovirus exposure and HLA in healthy donors. The data were produced by immunoSEQ multiplex PCR, yet TCRdb's version contains in-frame clones alone and is incomplete. The sample includes about 120,000 clones, around 76% of them seen just once. The sequenced material came from PBMCs. These receptors were obtained from a man aged 60-69 years in good health and CMV-seropositive. The CDR3 runs from the conserved cysteine through the conserved F or W. The D gene is left open where the match is weak. Part of the rows lack a size; the others show once, few, many or a class for expanded clones.

cdr3_aa: CASGELAGGSYEQYF
cdr3_nt: TGCGCCAGCGGTGAATTGGCGGGAGGCTCCTACGAGCAGTACTTC
j_call: TRBJ2-7
v_call: TRBV5-1
cdr3_length: 15
d_call: TRBD2
clone_size: .

cdr3_aa: CAWSDRDRGTDTQYF
cdr3_nt: TGTGCCTGGAGTGACCGGGACAGGGGAACAGATACGCAGTATTTT
j_call: TRBJ2-3
v_call: TRBV30
cdr3_length: 15
d_call: TRBD1
clone_size: .

cdr3_aa: CASSDQDRFWEQYF
cdr3_nt: TGCGCCAGCAGTGATCAGGACAGGTTCTGGGAGCAGTACTTC
j_call: TRBJ2-7
v_call: TRBV10-1
cdr3_length: 14
d_call: TRBD1
clone_size: .

cdr3_aa: CASSSSGGIYGYTF
cdr3_nt: TGTGCCAGCAGCTCCTCAGGGGGGATTTATGGCTACACCTTC
j_call: TRBJ1-2
v_call: TRBV7-3
cdr3_length: 14
d_call: TRBD1
clone_size: .

cdr3_aa: CASSITDSINYGYTF
cdr3_nt: TGTGCCAGTAGTATCACGGACAGCATTAACTATGGCTACACCTTC
j_call: TRBJ1-2
v_call: TRBV19
cdr3_length: 15
d_call: .
clone_size: .

cdr3_aa: CASSEAGVLRPQHF
cdr3_nt: TGTGCCAGCAGTGAAGCAGGGGTTTTAAGGCCCCAGCATTTT
j_call: TRBJ1-5
v_call: TRBV6-1
cdr3_length: 14
d_call: .
clone_size: .

cdr3_aa: CASSRGGGSGYTF
cdr3_nt: TGTGCCAGCAGCCGAGGGGGTGGTTCCGGCTACACCTTC
j_call: TRBJ1-2
v_call: TRBV11-2
cdr3_length: 13
d_call: .
clone_size: few

cdr3_aa: CASSLTVGLAGEGTQYF
cdr3_nt: TGTGCCAGCAGCTTAACCGTTGGACTAGCGGGGGAGGGAACGCAGTATTTT
j_call: TRBJ2-3
v_call: TRBV7-3
cdr3_length: 17
d_call: TRBD2
clone_size: .

cdr3_aa: CAIMGGQGVSYEQYF
cdr3_nt: TGTGCCATCATGGGGGGACAGGGGGTATCCTACGAGCAGTACTTC
j_call: TRBJ2-7
v_call: TRBV10-3
cdr3_length: 15
d_call: TRBD1
clone_size: .

cdr3_aa: CASSLGQGETQYF
cdr3_nt: TGCGCCAGCAGCTTAGGACAGGGAGAGACCCAGTACTTC
j_call: TRBJ2-5
v_call: TRBV5-1
cdr3_length: 13
d_call: TRBD1
clone_size: few

cdr3_aa: CASFQQGLGRGQYF
cdr3_nt: TGCGCCAGTTTCCAACAGGGTCTGGGTAGGGGGCAGTACTTC
j_call: TRBJ2-7
v_call: TRBV10-2
cdr3_length: 14
d_call: .
clone_size: .

cdr3_aa: CASSRGSSEQYF
cdr3_nt: TGCGCCAGCAGCCGCGGCAGTAGCGAGCAGTACTTC
j_call: TRBJ2-7
v_call: TRBV5-1
cdr3_length: 12
d_call: .
clone_size: .

cdr3_aa: CASSRSSGGDNEQFF
cdr3_nt: TGTGCCAGCTCACGCTCTAGCGGGGGGGACAATGAGCAGTTCTTC
j_call: TRBJ2-1
v_call: TRBV18
cdr3_length: 15
d_call: TRBD2
clone_size: few

cdr3_aa: CASSLRGADTEAFF
cdr3_nt: TGTGCCAGCAGCTTACGGGGGGCGGACACTGAAGCTTTCTTT
j_call: TRBJ1-1
v_call: TRBV7-3
cdr3_length: 14
d_call: .
clone_size: .

cdr3_aa: CASSLRRSGGVDRGAVF
cdr3_nt: TGTGCCAGCAGTCTGCGGAGGAGCGGGGGGGTTGACCGGGGAGCTGTTTTT
j_call: TRBJ2-2
v_call: TRBV5-6
cdr3_length: 17
d_call: TRBD2
clone_size: .

cdr3_aa: CASGLGQGYEQYF
cdr3_nt: TGTGCTAGTGGTCTGGGACAGGGCTACGAGCAGTACTTC
j_call: TRBJ2-7
v_call: TRBV12-5
cdr3_length: 13
d_call: TRBD1
clone_size: .

cdr3_aa: CASSLSSGFRSEAFF
cdr3_nt: TGCGCCAGCAGCTTGAGCTCCGGGTTCCGGTCTGAAGCTTTCTTT
j_call: TRBJ1-1
v_call: TRBV5-1
cdr3_length: 15
d_call: .
clone_size: .

cdr3_aa: CATLPGTGRYEQYF
cdr3_nt: TGTGCCACCCTGCCCGGGACAGGACGCTACGAGCAGTACTTC
j_call: TRBJ2-7
v_call: TRBV6-1
cdr3_length: 14
d_call: TRBD1
clone_size: .

cdr3_aa: CASSLPRGPQHF
cdr3_nt: TGTGCCAGCAGTTTACCCCGGGGGCCCCAGCATTTT
j_call: TRBJ1-5
v_call: TRBV28
cdr3_length: 12
d_call: .
clone_size: few

cdr3_aa: CASSSGPGGYTF
cdr3_nt: TGTGCCAGCAGCTCGGGCCCGGGAGGCTACACCTTC
j_call: TRBJ1-2
v_call: TRBV11-2
cdr3_length: 12
d_call: .
clone_size: .

cdr3_aa: CASTPMEWTQYF
cdr3_nt: TGTGCCAGCACCCCAATGGAGTGGACCCAGTACTTC
j_call: TRBJ2-5
v_call: TRBV6-1
cdr3_length: 12
d_call: .
clone_size: .

cdr3_aa: CASSRGKLFF
cdr3_nt: TGTGCCAGCAGTAGGGGTAAACTGTTTTTT
j_call: TRBJ1-4
v_call: TRBV6-6
cdr3_length: 10
d_call: .
clone_size: once

cdr3_aa: CASSNQGTGAYEQYF
cdr3_nt: TGTGCCAGTAGCAACCAAGGGACAGGGGCGTACGAGCAGTACTTC
j_call: TRBJ2-7
v_call: TRBV19
cdr3_length: 15
d_call: TRBD1
clone_size: few

cdr3_aa: CASSFRGGGVSYEQYF
cdr3_nt: TGTGCCAGCAGCTTTAGAGGGGGGGGTGTCTCCTACGAGCAGTACTTC
j_call: TRBJ2-7
v_call: TRBV7-6
cdr3_length: 16
d_call: .
clone_size: .

cdr3_aa: CASSSGYGRMNTEAFF
cdr3_nt: TGTGCCAGCAGTTCAGGGTACGGGCGCATGAACACTGAAGCTTTCTTT
j_call: TRBJ1-1
v_call: TRBV11-3
cdr3_length: 16
d_call: .
clone_size: few

cdr3_aa: CASSLESSGRAWGTDTQYF
cdr3_nt: TGTGCCAGCAGCTTAGAATCTAGCGGGAGGGCCTGGGGCACAGATACGCAGTATTTT
j_call: TRBJ2-3
v_call: TRBV7-8
cdr3_length: 19
d_call: TRBD2
clone_size: .

cdr3_aa: CASRRDSNQPQHF
cdr3_nt: TGTGCCAGCAGGAGAGATAGCAATCAGCCCCAGCATTTT
j_call: TRBJ1-5
v_call: TRBV2
cdr3_length: 13
d_call: .
clone_size: .

cdr3_aa: CASSRRTGGEKLFF
cdr3_nt: TGTGCCAGCAGCCGCCGGACAGGCGGGGAAAAACTGTTTTTT
j_call: TRBJ1-4
v_call: TRBV28
cdr3_length: 14
d_call: TRBD1
clone_size: .

cdr3_aa: CASSPLAGGVTDTQYF
cdr3_nt: TGTGCCAGCAGTCCCCTAGCGGGGGGAGTCACAGATACGCAGTATTTT
j_call: TRBJ2-3
v_call: TRBV2
cdr3_length: 16
d_call: TRBD2
clone_size: few

cdr3_aa: CASRRQGAPGANGLTF
cdr3_nt: TGTGCCAGCAGACGACAGGGGGCTCCTGGGGCCAACGGCCTGACTTTC
j_call: TRBJ2-6
v_call: TRBV6-6
cdr3_length: 16
d_call: TRBD1
clone_size: .

cdr3_aa: CASPAGPSSYEQYF
cdr3_nt: TGTGCCAGCCCAGCGGGACCTAGCTCCTACGAGCAGTACTTC
j_call: TRBJ2-7
v_call: TRBV7-8
cdr3_length: 14
d_call: TRBD2
clone_size: .

cdr3_aa: CASRRDLSYNEQFF
cdr3_nt: TGTGCCAGTCGTCGGGACTTGTCCTACAATGAGCAGTTCTTC
j_call: TRBJ2-1
v_call: TRBV6-1
cdr3_length: 14
d_call: .
clone_size: .

cdr3_aa: CASSLGPERGDQETQYF
cdr3_nt: TGCGCCAGCAGCTTGGGACCGGAGCGGGGGGACCAAGAGACCCAGTACTTC
j_call: TRBJ2-5
v_call: TRBV5-1
cdr3_length: 17
d_call: TRBD2
clone_size: .

cdr3_aa: CASSQTFQGGGNTIYF
cdr3_nt: TGTGCCAGCAGCCAAACATTCCAGGGGGGTGGAAACACCATATATTTT
j_call: TRBJ1-3
v_call: TRBV4-2
cdr3_length: 16
d_call: TRBD1
clone_size: .

cdr3_aa: CATSPGGGAGTDTQYF
cdr3_nt: TGTGCCACCAGCCCGGGGGGCGGGGCGGGGACAGATACGCAGTATTTT
j_call: TRBJ2-3
v_call: TRBV15
cdr3_length: 16
d_call: .
clone_size: once

cdr3_aa: CASSLTRDSRGTDTQYF
cdr3_nt: TGTGCCAGCAGCTTAACAAGGGACAGTCGGGGCACAGATACGCAGTATTTT
j_call: TRBJ2-3
v_call: TRBV7-2
cdr3_length: 17
d_call: TRBD1
clone_size: .

cdr3_aa: CASSFQGDEKLFF
cdr3_nt: TGCGCCAGCAGCTTCCAGGGTGATGAAAAACTGTTTTTT
j_call: TRBJ1-4
v_call: TRBV5-1
cdr3_length: 13
d_call: .
clone_size: .

cdr3_aa: CASSAKAGGEQFF
cdr3_nt: TGTGCCAGCAGTGCGAAAGCGGGGGGTGAGCAGTTCTTC
j_call: TRBJ2-1
v_call: TRBV2
cdr3_length: 13
d_call: TRBD2
clone_size: .

cdr3_aa: CASSQWGGSGNTIYF
cdr3_nt: TGTGCCAGCAGCCAGTGGGGGGGCTCTGGAAACACCATATATTTT
j_call: TRBJ1-3
v_call: TRBV11-2
cdr3_length: 15
d_call: .
clone_size: .

cdr3_aa: CASRGDRGQGSPLHF
cdr3_nt: TGTGCCAGCAGGGGGGACAGGGGGCAGGGATCACCCCTCCACTTT
j_call: TRBJ1-6
v_call: TRBV6-1
cdr3_length: 15
d_call: TRBD1
clone_size: .

cdr3_aa: CATEVYEQYF
cdr3_nt: TGCGCCACCGAGGTTTACGAGCAGTACTTC
j_call: TRBJ2-7
v_call: TRBV5-1
cdr3_length: 10
d_call: .
clone_size: .

cdr3_aa: CASSYSGGKTQYF
cdr3_nt: TGTGCCAGCAGTTACTCCGGGGGGAAGACCCAGTACTTC
j_call: TRBJ2-5
v_call: TRBV6-5
cdr3_length: 13
d_call: TRBD2
clone_size: .

cdr3_aa: CASSPGQSRNNEQFF
cdr3_nt: TGCGCCAGCAGCCCGGGACAGTCCCGTAACAATGAGCAGTTCTTC
j_call: TRBJ2-1
v_call: TRBV5-1
cdr3_length: 15
d_call: TRBD1
clone_size: .

cdr3_aa: CASSRVAGNYNEQFF
cdr3_nt: TGTGCCAGCAGCCGGGTAGCGGGGAACTACAATGAGCAGTTCTTC
j_call: TRBJ2-1
v_call: TRBV11-2
cdr3_length: 15
d_call: TRBD2
clone_size: .

cdr3_aa: CAWSGAPPGLAGRTDTQYF
cdr3_nt: TGTGCCTGGAGTGGGGCCCCCCCGGGACTAGCGGGAAGGACAGATACGCAGTATTTT
j_call: TRBJ2-3
v_call: TRBV30
cdr3_length: 19
d_call: TRBD2
clone_size: .

cdr3_aa: CASRRGLAGGPSSYNEQFF
cdr3_nt: TGTGCCAGCAGACGGGGCCTAGCGGGAGGGCCTAGCTCCTACAATGAGCAGTTCTTC
j_call: TRBJ2-1
v_call: TRBV27
cdr3_length: 19
d_call: TRBD2
clone_size: .

cdr3_aa: CASSSYSGTSGSTDTQYF
cdr3_nt: TGTGCCAGCAGTTCCTATTCTGGGACTAGCGGGAGTACAGATACGCAGTATTTT
j_call: TRBJ2-3
v_call: TRBV28
cdr3_length: 18
d_call: TRBD2
clone_size: few

cdr3_aa: CASSPGSYNEQFF
cdr3_nt: TGCGCCAGCAGCCCAGGGTCCTACAATGAGCAGTTCTTC
j_call: TRBJ2-1
v_call: TRBV5-1
cdr3_length: 13
d_call: .
clone_size: .

cdr3_aa: CSSSSVPGSHSGANVLTF
cdr3_nt: TGTTCCAGCAGCTCTGTCCCGGGGAGCCACTCTGGGGCCAACGTCCTGACTTTC
j_call: TRBJ2-6
v_call: TRBV7-9
cdr3_length: 18
d_call: .
clone_size: .

cdr3_aa: CASSLTGSSYEQYF
cdr3_nt: TGTGCCAGCAGCTTAACAGGTAGCTCCTACGAGCAGTACTTC
j_call: TRBJ2-7
v_call: TRBV7-9
cdr3_length: 14
d_call: .
clone_size: once